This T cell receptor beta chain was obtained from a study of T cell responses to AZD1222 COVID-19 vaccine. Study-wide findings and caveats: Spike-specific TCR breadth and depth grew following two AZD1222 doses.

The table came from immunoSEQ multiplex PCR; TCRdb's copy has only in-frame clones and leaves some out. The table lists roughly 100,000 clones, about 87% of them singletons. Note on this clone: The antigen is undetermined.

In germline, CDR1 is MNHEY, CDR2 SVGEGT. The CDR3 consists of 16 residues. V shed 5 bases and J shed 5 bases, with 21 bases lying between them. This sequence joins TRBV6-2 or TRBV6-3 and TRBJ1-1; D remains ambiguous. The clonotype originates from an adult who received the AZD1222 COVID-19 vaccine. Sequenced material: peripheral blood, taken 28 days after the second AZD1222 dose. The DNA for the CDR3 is TGTGCCAGCAGTCTTCTCTATTCGTTGAGCAAAACTGAAGCTTTCTTT. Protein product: CASSLLYSLSKTEAFF.